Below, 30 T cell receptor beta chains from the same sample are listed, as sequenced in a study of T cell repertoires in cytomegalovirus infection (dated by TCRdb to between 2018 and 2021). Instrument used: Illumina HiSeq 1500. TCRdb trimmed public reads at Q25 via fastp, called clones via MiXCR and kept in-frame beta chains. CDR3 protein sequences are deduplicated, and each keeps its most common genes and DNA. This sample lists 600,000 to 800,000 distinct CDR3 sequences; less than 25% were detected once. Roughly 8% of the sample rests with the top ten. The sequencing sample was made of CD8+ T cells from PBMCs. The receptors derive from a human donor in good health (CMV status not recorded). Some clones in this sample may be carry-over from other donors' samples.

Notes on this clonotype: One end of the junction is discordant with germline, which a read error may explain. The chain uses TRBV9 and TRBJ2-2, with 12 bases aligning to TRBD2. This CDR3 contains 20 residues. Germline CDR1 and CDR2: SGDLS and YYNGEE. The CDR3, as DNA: TGTGCCAACAGCGTAGCTCCGGGACTAGCGGGCGGGAATCACACCGGGGAGCTGTTTTTT. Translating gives CANSVAPGLAGGNHTGELFF.

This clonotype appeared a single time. The CDR3: CASSEESGTGELFF. The CDR3 DNA sequence: TGTGCCAGCAGCGAGGAGTCAGGGACCGGGGAGCTGTTTTTT. V is TRBV11-3 and J is TRBJ2-2; tentatively, D is TRBD1 (5 bases). The ends were cut back, 5 bases at V and 5 bases at J, with 12 bases in the middle. Germline assignment: CDR1 SGHNT and CDR2 YENEEA. The CDR3 totals 14 residues.

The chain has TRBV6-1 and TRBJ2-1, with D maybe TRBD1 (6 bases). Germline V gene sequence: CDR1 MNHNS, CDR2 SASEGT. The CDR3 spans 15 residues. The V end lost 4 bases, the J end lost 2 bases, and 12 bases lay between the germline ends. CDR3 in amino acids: CASSAPRGPYNEQFF. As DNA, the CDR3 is TGTGCCAGCAGTGCCCCCAGGGGTCCCTACAATGAGCAGTTCTTC.

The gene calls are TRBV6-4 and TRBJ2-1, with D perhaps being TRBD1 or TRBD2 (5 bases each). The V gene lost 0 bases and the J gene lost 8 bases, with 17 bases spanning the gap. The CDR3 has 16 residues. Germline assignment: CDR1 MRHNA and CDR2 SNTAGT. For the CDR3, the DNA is TGTGCCAGCAGTGACTCAGTTGGGGACCTTATTTATGAGCAGTTCTTC. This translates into CASSDSVGDLIYEQFF.

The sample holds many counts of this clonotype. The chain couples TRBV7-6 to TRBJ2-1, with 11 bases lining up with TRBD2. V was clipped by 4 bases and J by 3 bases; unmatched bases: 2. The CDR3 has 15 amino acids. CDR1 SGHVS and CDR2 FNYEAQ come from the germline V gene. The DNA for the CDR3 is TGTGCCAGCAGCTCACTAGCGGGGGACTACAATGAGCAGTTCTTC. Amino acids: CASSSLAGDYNEQFF.

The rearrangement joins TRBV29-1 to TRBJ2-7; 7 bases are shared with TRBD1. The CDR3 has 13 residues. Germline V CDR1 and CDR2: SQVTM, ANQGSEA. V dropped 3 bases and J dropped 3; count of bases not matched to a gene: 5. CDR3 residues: CSVEVGQDYEQYF. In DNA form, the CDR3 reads TGCAGCGTTGAGGTAGGACAGGACTACGAGCAGTACTTC.

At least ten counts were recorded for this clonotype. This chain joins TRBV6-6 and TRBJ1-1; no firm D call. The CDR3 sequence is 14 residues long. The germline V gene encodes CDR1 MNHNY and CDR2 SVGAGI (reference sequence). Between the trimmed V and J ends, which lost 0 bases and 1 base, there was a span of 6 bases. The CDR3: CASSYSLRNTEAFF. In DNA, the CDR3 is TGTGCCAGCAGTTACTCACTCCGGAACACTGAAGCTTTCTTT.

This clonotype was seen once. As DNA, the CDR3 is TGCGCCAGCAGCTTCCGGGACAGGGTAACGAATGAGCAGTTCTTC. Its translation is CASSFRDRVTNEQFF. This sequence joins TRBV5-1 and TRBJ2-1; 9 nucleotides line up with TRBD1. V shed 2 bases and J 7 bases; nucleotides not matched to a gene: 7. This CDR3 region has 15 residues. Germline loops: CDR1 SGHRS, CDR2 YFSETQ.

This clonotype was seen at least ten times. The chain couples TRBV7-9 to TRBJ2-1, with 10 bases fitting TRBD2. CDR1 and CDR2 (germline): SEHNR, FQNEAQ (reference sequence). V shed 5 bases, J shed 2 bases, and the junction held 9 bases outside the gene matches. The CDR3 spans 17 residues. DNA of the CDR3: TGTGCCAGCAGCAGAAATCCGGGACTAGCGACCTACAATGAGCAGTTCTTC. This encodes CASSRNPGLATYNEQFF. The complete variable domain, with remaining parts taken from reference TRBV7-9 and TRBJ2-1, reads DTGVSQNPRHKITKRGQNVTFRCDPISEHNRLYWYRQTLGQGPEFLTYFQNEAQLEKSRLLSDRFSAERPKGSFSTLEIQRTEQGDSAMYLCASSRNPGLATYNEQFFGPGTRLTVL.

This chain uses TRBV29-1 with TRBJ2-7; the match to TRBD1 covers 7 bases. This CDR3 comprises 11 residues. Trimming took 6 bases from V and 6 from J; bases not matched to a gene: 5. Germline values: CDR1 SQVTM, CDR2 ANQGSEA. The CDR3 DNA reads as TGCAGCGTCTGGACAGGCGGCGAGCAGTACTTC. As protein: CSVWTGGEQYF.

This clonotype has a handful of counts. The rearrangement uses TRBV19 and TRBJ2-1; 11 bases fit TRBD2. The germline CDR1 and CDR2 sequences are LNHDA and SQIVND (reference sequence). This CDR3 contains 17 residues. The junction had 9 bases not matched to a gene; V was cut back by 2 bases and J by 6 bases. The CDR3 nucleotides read TGTGCCAGTAGTATAATCCCCGTCGGGACTAGCGGCAATGAGCAGTTCTTC. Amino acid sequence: CASSIIPVGTSGNEQFF. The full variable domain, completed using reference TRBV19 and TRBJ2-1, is DGGITQSPKYLFRKEGQNVTLSCEQNLNHDAMYWYRQDPGQGLRLIYYSQIVNDFQKGDIAEGYSVSREKKESFPLTVTSAQKNPTAFYLCASSIIPVGTSGNEQFFGPGTRLTVL.

CDR3 in DNA: TGCGCCAGCAGCCAAGATTTGGGGACGGGCTACGAGCAGTACGTC. Translating gives CASSQDLGTGYEQYV. This chain links TRBV4-3 with TRBJ2-7, with D perhaps matching TRBD1 or TRBD2 (5 bases each). CDR3 length: 15 amino acids. The germline V gene encodes CDR1 LGHNA and CDR2 YSLEER. The germline V and J ends were trimmed by 0 bases and 3 bases, with 12 bases remaining between them.

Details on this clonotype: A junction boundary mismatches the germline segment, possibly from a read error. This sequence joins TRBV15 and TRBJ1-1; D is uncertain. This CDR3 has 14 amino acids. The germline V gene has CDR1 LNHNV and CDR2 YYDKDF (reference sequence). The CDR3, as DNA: TGTGTCACCAGCAGAGATACAGAGGGCACTGAAGCTTTCTTT. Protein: CVTSRDTEGTEAFF.

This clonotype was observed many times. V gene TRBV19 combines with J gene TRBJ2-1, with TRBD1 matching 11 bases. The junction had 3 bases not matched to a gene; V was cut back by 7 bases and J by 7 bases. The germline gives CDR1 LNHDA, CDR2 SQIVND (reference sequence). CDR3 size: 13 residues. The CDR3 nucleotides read TGTGCCAGTAAGGACAGGGGGCTGAATGAGCAGTTCTTC. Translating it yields CASKDRGLNEQFF.

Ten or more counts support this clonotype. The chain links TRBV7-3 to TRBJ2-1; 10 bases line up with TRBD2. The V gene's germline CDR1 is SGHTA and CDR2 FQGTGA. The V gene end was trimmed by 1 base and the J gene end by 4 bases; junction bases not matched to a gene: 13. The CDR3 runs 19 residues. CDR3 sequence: CASSLRNYLTSGVYNEQFF. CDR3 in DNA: TGTGCCAGCAGCTTAAGGAACTACCTAACTAGCGGGGTATACAATGAGCAGTTCTTC.

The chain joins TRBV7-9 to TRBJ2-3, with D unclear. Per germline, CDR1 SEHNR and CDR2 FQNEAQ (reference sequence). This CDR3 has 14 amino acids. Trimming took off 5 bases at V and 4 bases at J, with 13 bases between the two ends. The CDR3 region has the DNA TGTGCCAGCAGCACCCCTACTGGGCCAGATACGCAGTATTTT. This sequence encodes CASSTPTGPDTQYF.

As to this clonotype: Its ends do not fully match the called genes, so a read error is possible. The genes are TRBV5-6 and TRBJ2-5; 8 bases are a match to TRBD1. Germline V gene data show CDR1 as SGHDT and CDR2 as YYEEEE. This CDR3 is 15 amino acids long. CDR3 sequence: CASSLGGTGQETQNF. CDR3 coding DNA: TGTGCCAGCAGCTTAGGCGGGACAGGACAAGAGACCCAGAACTTC.

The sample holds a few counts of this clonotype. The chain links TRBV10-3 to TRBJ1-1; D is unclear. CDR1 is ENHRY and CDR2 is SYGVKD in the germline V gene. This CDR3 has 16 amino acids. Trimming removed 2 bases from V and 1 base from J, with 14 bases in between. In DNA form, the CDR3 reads TGTGCCATCAGTGAGAATGTCCCAACTGGGAACACTGAAGCTTTCTTT. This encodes CAISENVPTGNTEAFF.

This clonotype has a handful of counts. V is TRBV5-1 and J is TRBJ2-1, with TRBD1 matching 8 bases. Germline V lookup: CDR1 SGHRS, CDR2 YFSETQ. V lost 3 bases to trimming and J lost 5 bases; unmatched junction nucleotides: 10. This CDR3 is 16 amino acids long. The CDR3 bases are TGCGCCAGCAGCTCCCGGGACAGGTACATTAACAATGAGCAGTTCTTC. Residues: CASSSRDRYINNEQFF. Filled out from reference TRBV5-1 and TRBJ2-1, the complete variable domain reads KAGVTQTPRYLIKTRGQQVTLSCSPISGHRSVSWYQQTPGQGLQFLFEYFSETQRNKGNFPGRFSGRQFSNSRSEMNVSTLELGDSALYLCASSSRDRYINNEQFFGPGTRLTVL.

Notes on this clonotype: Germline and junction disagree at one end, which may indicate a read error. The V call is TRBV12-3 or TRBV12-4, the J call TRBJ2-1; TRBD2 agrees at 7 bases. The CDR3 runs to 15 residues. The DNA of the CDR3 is TGTGCCAACAGTCCCGGGACTACGAATTACGATGAGCAGTTCTTC. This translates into CANSPGTTNYDEQFF.

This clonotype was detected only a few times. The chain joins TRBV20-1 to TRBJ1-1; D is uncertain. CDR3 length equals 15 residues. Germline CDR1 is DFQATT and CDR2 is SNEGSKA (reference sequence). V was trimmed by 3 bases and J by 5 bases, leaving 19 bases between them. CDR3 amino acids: CSARSTGRPLTEAFF. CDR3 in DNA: TGCAGTGCTAGGTCCACTGGACGACCCTTAACTGAAGCTTTCTTT.

The CDR3 here is CASSVEGLQETQYF. Here the CDR3 DNA reads TGTGCCAGCAGTGTTGAGGGATTACAAGAGACCCAGTACTTC. This chain joins TRBV28 and TRBJ2-5; TRBD2 is a possible D gene (5 bases). Deletions cut 5 bases from V and 2 bases from J, with 12 bases between. This CDR3 has 14 residues. Looked up from germline, CDR1 is MDHEN and CDR2 is SYDVKM.

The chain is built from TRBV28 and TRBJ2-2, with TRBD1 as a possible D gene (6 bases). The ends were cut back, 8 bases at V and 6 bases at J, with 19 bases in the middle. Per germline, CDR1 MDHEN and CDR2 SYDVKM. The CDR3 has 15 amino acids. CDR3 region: CASLLTGARSGELFF. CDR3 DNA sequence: TGTGCCAGCCTTCTGACAGGTGCCCGTTCCGGGGAGCTGTTTTTT.

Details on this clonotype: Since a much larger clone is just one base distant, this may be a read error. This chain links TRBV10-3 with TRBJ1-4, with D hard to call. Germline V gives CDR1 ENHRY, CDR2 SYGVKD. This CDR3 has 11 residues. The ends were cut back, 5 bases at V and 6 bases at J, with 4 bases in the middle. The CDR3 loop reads CAISTDEKLFF. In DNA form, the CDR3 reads TGTGCCATCAGTACAGATGAAAAACTGTTTTTT.

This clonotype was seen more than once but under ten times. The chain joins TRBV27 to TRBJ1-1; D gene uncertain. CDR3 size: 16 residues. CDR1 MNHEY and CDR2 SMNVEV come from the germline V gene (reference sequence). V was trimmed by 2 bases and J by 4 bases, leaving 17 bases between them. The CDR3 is CASSLGGSVGGTEAFF. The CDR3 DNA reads TGTGCCAGCAGTTTAGGTGGCAGCGTCGGCGGCACTGAAGCTTTCTTT.

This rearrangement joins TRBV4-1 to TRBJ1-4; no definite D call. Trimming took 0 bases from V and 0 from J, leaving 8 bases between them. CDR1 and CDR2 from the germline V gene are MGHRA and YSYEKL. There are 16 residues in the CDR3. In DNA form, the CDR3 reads TGCGCCAGCAGCCAAGAGTGGCGTGCAACTAATGAAAAACTGTTTTTT. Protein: CASSQEWRATNEKLFF.

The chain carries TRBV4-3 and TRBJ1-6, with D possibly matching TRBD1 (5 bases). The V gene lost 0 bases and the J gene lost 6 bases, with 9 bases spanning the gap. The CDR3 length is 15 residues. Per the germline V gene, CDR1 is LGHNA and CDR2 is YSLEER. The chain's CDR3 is CASSQDGHFNSPLHF. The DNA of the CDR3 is TGCGCCAGCAGCCAAGACGGACACTTTAATTCACCCCTCCACTTT.

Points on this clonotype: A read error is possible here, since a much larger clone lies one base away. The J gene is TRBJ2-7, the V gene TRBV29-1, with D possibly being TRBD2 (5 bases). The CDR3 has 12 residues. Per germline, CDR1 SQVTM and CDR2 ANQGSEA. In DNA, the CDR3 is TGCAGCGTCCGGACTCCTTCCTACGGGCAGTACGTC. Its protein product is CSVRTPSYGQYV.

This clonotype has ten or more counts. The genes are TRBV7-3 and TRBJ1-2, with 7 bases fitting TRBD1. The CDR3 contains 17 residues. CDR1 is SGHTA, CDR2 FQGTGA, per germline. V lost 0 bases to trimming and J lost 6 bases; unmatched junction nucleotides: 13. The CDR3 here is CASSLTGRTGSVHGYTF. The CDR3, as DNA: TGTGCCAGCAGCTTAACCGGACGGACAGGCTCGGTACATGGCTACACCTTC.

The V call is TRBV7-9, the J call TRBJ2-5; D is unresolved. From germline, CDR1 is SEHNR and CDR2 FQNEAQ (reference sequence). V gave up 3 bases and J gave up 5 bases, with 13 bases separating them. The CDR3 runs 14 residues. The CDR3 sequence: CASSLKKIPETQYF. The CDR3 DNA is TGTGCCAGCAGCTTGAAGAAAATTCCGGAGACCCAGTACTTC.